The 16 T cell receptor beta chains below were found in one sample sequenced in a study of cytomegalovirus exposure and HLA in healthy donors. Primers: 60 Vbeta forward and 13 Jbeta reverse. Libraries were prepared by immunoSEQ multiplex PCR; TCRdb keeps only in-frame clonotypes and omits some of them. The sample contains 150,000 or so clones, around 81% of which appear only once. Material for sequencing was PBMCs. The receptors shown here come from a man between 45 and 60 years old in good health and CMV-seronegative.

The chain uses TRBV2 and TRBJ2-2; 11 bases are shared with TRBD2. Germline assignment: CDR1 SNHLY and CDR2 FYNNEI. V shed 6 bases, J shed 6 bases, and the junction held 6 bases outside the gene matches. The CDR3 contains 15 residues. CDR3 coding DNA: TGTGCCAGCAGGGAGACTAGCGGGAAGGCCGGGGAGCTGTTTTTT. It translates to CASRETSGKAGELFF.

The chain links TRBV5-4 to TRBJ2-2; 7 bases are shared with TRBD1. CDR1 is SGHNT, CDR2 YYREEE, per germline (reference sequence). There are 14 residues in the CDR3. Germline trimming cut 3 bases from V and 1 base from J; bases unmatched to any gene: 0. CDR3 DNA: TGTGCCAGCAGCTACAGGGGGAACACCGGGGAGCTGTTTTTT. This codes for CASSYRGNTGELFF.

The chain links TRBV5-1 to TRBJ2-2; 7 bases match TRBD1. In germline, CDR1 is SGHRS, CDR2 YFSETQ. J was trimmed by 8 bases and V by 4 bases; bases with no gene match: 11. This CDR3 region has 15 residues. CDR3 bases: TGCGCCAGCAGCCGAATAACGACAGGGAAAGGGGAGCTGTTTTTT. This gives the protein CASSRITTGKGELFF.

J is TRBJ2-5 and V is TRBV6-1, with 9 nucleotides matching TRBD1. The CDR3 is made up of 14 amino acids. The germline gives CDR1 MNHNS, CDR2 SASEGT. V dropped 3 bases and J dropped 3; count of bases not matched to a gene: 2. The CDR3 bases are TGTGCCAGCAGTGACCGGACAGGGGAAGAGACCCAGTACTTC. This codes for CASSDRTGEETQYF.

The chain recombines TRBV6-1 with TRBJ1-2; D is undetermined. This CDR3 has 14 residues. The V end lost 1 base, the J end lost 3 bases, and 9 bases lay between the germline ends. Germline loops: CDR1 MNHNS, CDR2 SASEGT. The CDR3 DNA reads as TGTGCCAGCAGTGAAGTTGTGGCCTACTATGGCTACACCTTC. It specifies CASSEVVAYYGYTF.

Notes on this clone: The sample holds other DNA sequences that translate to the same CDR3. The rearrangement joins TRBV9 to TRBJ2-6; a possible D gene is TRBD1 (5 bases). V was trimmed by 2 bases and J by 4 bases, leaving 10 bases between them. The CDR3 is 15 residues long. Germline values: CDR1 SGDLS, CDR2 YYNGEE. DNA of the CDR3: TGTGCCAGCAGCGTTACAGGCCTCGGGGCCAACGTCCTGACTTTC. This codes for CASSVTGLGANVLTF.

V and J are TRBV18 and TRBJ2-5; D remains unclear. Trimming removed 2 bases from V and 5 bases from J, with 9 bases in between. Germline V CDR1 and CDR2: KGHSH, LQKENI. There are 13 residues in the CDR3. The CDR3 protein is CASSPIPEETQYF. CDR3 bases: TGTGCCAGCTCACCAATACCCGAGGAGACCCAGTACTTC.

V gene TRBV30 combines with J gene TRBJ2-3, with 7 bases that match TRBD2. J lost 2 bases, V lost 2 bases, and 7 bases had no gene match. CDR3 length: 15 amino acids. Germline lookup yields CDR1 GTSNPN and CDR2 SVGIG (reference sequence). The chain's CDR3 is CAWSLGGSHTDTQYF. As DNA, the CDR3 is TGTGCCTGGAGTTTGGGGGGGAGTCACACAGATACGCAGTATTTT.

CDR3 loop: CASSLLQLYGYTF. The CDR3 DNA follows: TGTGCCAGCAGCTTACTACAGCTCTATGGCTACACCTTC. The chain combines TRBV7-8 with TRBJ1-2; D is ambiguous. Germline V lookup: CDR1 SGHVS, CDR2 FQNEAQ. This CDR3 is 13 amino acids long. The V and J ends lost 2 bases and 4 bases respectively, with 8 bases between them.

The sample holds one count of this clone. The chain recombines TRBV7-3 with TRBJ2-1, with 8 bases identical to TRBD1. The CDR3 is made up of 18 amino acids. V dropped 5 bases and J dropped 7; count of bases not matched to a gene: 19. Per the germline V gene, CDR1 is SGHTA and CDR2 is FQGTGA. The CDR3 reads CASSQGQGKVQVLNEQFF. The CDR3, as DNA: TGTGCCAGCAGCCAAGGACAGGGAAAGGTCCAAGTTCTAAATGAGCAGTTCTTC.

CDR3 nucleotides: TGTGCCAGCAGCTTAGGGTTCGGGAGGACTAGCGGGGCTAGCACAGATACGCAGTATTTT. Amino acid sequence: CASSLGFGRTSGASTDTQYF. The chain links TRBV5-5 to TRBJ2-3; TRBD2 aligns across 12 bases. CDR1 is SGHKS, CDR2 YYEKEE, per germline (reference sequence). This CDR3 is 20 amino acids long. The junction had 13 bases not matched to a gene; V was cut back by 2 bases and J by 0 bases.

This clone was counted a single time. The chain employs TRBV27 and TRBJ2-3, with TRBD1 matching 8 bases. In germline, CDR1 is MNHEY, CDR2 SMNVEV (reference sequence). The CDR3 is 13 residues long. V lost 7 bases and J lost 5; bases outside the gene matches: 5. The CDR3 here is CASNKQGVDTQYF. CDR3 nucleotides: TGTGCCAGCAACAAACAGGGGGTAGATACGCAGTATTTT.

The CDR3 spells CAWSDVSNQPQHF. Here the CDR3 DNA reads TGTGCCTGGAGTGATGTAAGCAATCAGCCCCAGCATTTT. This chain uses TRBV30 with TRBJ1-5, with unresolved D. CDR1 and CDR2 (germline): GTSNPN, SVGIG (reference sequence). Trimming removed 1 base at V and 1 base at J, with 5 bases between. CDR3 length: 13 residues. Variable domain in full (rest from reference TRBV30 and TRBJ1-5): SQTIHQWPATLVQPVGSPLSLECTVEGTSNPNLYWYRQAAGRGLQLLFYSVGIGQISSEVPQNLSASRPQDRQFILSSKKLLLSDSGFYLCAWSDVSNQPQHFGDGTRLSIL.

A remark on this clone: One end of the junction fails to match germline, which may point to a read error. The chain has TRBV20-1 and TRBJ1-4; D unclear. Germline lookup yields CDR1 DFQATT and CDR2 SNEGSKA (reference sequence). This CDR3 has 11 residues. CDR3 sequence reads: CSASQNEKMFF. CDR3 sequence (DNA): TGCAGTGCTAGCCAGAATGAAAAAATGTTTTTT.

This clone was picked up a small number of times. The rearrangement links TRBV19 to TRBJ2-1, with D perhaps TRBD2 (5 bases). Germline values: CDR1 LNHDA, CDR2 SQIVND (reference sequence). This CDR3 has 16 amino acids. Trimming took 1 base from V and 0 from J, leaving 10 bases between them. The CDR3 DNA follows: TGTGCCAGTAGTATAGGCGGGCCCTCCTCCTACAATGAGCAGTTCTTC. This encodes CASSIGGPSSYNEQFF.

This clone has just one count. The J gene is TRBJ2-5, the V gene TRBV12-2; the table calls TRBD2, which could not be checked here. TRBV12-2 constitutes a pseudogene. The CDR3 consists of 16 residues. CDR3 sequence: CASRSRPQGLAGGLNF. The CDR3 DNA is TGTGCAAGTCGCTCAAGGCCCCAAGGACTAGCGGGAGGGCTCAACTTC.